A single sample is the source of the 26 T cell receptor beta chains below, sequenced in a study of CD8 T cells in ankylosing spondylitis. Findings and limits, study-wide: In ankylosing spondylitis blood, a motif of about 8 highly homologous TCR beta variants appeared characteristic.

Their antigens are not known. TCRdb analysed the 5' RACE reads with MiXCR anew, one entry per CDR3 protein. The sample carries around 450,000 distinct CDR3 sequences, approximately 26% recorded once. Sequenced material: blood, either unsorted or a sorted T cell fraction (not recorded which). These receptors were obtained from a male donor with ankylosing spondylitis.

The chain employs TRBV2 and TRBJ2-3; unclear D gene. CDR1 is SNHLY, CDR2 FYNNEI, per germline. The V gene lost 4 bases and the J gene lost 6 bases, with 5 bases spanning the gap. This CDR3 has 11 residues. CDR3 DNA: TGTGCCAGCAGTGCCCTGGATACGCAGTATTTT. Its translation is CASSALDTQYF. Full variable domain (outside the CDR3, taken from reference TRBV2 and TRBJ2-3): EPEVTQTPSHQVTQMGQEVILRCVPISNHLYFYWYRQILGQKVEFLVSFYNNEISEKSEIFDDQFSVERPDGSNFTLKIRSTKLEDSAMYFCASSALDTQYFGPGTRLTVL.

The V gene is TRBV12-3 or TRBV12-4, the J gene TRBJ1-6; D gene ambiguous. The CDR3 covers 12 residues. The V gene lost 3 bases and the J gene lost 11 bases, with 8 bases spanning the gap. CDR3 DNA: TGTGCCAGCAGTTTGGGGTCCACACCCCTCCACTTT. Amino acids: CASSLGSTPLHF.

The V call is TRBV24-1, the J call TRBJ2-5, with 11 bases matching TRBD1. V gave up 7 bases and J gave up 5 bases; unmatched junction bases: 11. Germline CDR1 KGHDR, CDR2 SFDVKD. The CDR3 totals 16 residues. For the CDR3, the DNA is TGTGCCACCAGGGCGGACGGGACAGGGGGTCGGGAGACCCAGTACTTC. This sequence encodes CATRADGTGGRETQYF.

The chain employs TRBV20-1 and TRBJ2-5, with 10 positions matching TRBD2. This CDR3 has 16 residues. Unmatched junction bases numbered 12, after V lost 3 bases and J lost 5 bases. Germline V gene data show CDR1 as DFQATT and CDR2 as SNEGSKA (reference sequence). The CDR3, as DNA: TGCAGTGCTAGCATGGCTAGCGGGAGATGGTGGGAGACCCAGTACTTC. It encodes CSASMASGRWWETQYF.

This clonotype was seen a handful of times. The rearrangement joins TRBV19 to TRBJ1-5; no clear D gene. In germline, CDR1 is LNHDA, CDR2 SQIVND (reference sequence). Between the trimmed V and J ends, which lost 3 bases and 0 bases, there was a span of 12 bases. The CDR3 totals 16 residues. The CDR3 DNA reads TGTGCCAGTAGTATTTCGGACGGATATAGCAATCAGCCCCAGCATTTT. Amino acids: CASSISDGYSNQPQHF. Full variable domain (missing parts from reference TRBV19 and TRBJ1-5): DGGITQSPKYLFRKEGQNVTLSCEQNLNHDAMYWYRQDPGQGLRLIYYSQIVNDFQKGDIAEGYSVSREKKESFPLTVTSAQKNPTAFYLCASSISDGYSNQPQHFGDGTRLSIL.

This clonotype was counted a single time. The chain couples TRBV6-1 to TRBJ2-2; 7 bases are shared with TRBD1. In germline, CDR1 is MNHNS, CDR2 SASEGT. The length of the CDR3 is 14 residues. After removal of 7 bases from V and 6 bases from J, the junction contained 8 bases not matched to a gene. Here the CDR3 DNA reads TGTGCCAGCACTAGAGGGGGCCGCGCCGGGGAGCTGTTTTTT. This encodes CASTRGGRAGELFF.

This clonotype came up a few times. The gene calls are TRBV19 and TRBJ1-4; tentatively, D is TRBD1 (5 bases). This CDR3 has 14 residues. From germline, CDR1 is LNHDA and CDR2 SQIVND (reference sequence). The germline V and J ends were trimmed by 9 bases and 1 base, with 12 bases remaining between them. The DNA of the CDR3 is TGTGCCAGCGGGGACGGCCGAACTAATGAAAAACTGTTTTTT. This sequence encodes CASGDGRTNEKLFF.

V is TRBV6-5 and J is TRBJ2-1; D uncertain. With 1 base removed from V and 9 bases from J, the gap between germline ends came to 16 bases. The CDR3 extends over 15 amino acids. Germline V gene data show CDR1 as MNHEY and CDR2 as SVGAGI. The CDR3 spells CASSYFGGPRSEQFF. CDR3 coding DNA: TGTGCCAGCAGTTACTTCGGTGGACCTAGATCTGAGCAGTTCTTC.

The CDR3 loop is CASRQGTPGSLSGAESTDTQYF. The CDR3, as DNA: TGTGCCAGCAGGCAGGGGACGCCGGGTAGTTTATCGGGGGCGGAGAGCACAGATACGCAGTATTTT. The V call is TRBV6-2 or TRBV6-3, the J call TRBJ2-3; D may correspond to TRBD1 or TRBD2 (6 bases each). Trimming removed 6 bases at V and 0 bases at J, with 34 bases between. From germline, CDR1 is MNHEY and CDR2 SVGEGT. The CDR3 loop spans 22 amino acids.

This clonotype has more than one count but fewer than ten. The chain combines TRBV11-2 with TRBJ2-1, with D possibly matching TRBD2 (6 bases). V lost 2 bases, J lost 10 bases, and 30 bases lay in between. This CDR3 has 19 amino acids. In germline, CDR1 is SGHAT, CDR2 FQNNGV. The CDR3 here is CASSLRRVLSANPANEQFF. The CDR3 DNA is TGTGCCAGCAGCTTACGGAGGGTTCTTTCCGCCAACCCGGCGAACGAGCAGTTCTTC.

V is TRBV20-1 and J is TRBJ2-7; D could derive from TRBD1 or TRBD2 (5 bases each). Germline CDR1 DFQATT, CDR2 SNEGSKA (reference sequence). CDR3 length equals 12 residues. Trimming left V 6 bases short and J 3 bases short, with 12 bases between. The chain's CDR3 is CSATGTDYEQYV. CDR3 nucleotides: TGCAGTGCAACCGGGACGGACTACGAGCAGTACGTC.

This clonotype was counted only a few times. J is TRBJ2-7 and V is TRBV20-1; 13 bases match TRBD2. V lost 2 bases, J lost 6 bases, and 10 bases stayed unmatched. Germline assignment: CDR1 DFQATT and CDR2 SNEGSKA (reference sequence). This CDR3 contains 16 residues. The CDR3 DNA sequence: TGCAGTGCTAGATCCCCCCCACTAGCGGGAGGGGTCGAGCAGTACTTC. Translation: CSARSPPLAGGVEQYF.

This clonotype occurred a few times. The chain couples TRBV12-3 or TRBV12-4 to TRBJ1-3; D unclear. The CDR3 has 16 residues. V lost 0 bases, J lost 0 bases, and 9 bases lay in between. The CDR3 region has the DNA TGTGCCAGCAGTTTAGCCAGGCAACGCTCTGGAAACACCATATATTTT. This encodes CASSLARQRSGNTIYF.

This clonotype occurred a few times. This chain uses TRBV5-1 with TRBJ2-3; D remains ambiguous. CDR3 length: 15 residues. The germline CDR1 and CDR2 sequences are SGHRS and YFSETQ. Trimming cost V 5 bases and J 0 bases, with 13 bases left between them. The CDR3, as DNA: TGCGCCAGCAGGTCCCTCTACGGGAGCACAGATACGCAGTATTTT. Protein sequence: CASRSLYGSTDTQYF.

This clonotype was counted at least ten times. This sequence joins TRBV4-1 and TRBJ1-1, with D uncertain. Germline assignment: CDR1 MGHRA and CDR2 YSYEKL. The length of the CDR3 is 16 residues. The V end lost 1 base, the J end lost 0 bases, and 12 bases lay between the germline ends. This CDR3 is CASSQVRVLMNTEAFF. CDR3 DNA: TGCGCCAGCAGCCAAGTTCGGGTTCTCATGAACACTGAAGCTTTCTTT.

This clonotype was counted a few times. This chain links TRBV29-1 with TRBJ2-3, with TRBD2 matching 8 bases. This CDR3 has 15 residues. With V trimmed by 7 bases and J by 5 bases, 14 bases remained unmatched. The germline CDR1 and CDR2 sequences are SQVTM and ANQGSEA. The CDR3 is CSALPASGRLDTQYF. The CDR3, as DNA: TGCAGCGCCCTTCCGGCCAGCGGGAGATTAGATACGCAGTATTTT.

CDR3 residues: CASSERLASGSGGTQYF. The CDR3 coding sequence is TGTGCCAGCAGTGAAAGGTTGGCTAGCGGGTCGGGGGGTACGCAGTATTTT. The V call is TRBV2, the J call TRBJ2-3; 8 positions match TRBD2. Looked up from germline, CDR1 is SNHLY and CDR2 is FYNNEI. The CDR3 is 17 residues long. V was clipped by 2 bases and J by 8 bases; unmatched bases: 15.

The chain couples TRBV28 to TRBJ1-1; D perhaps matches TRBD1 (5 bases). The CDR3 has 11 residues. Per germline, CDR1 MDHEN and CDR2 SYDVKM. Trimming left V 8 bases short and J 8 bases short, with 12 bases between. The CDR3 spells CASGAASEAFF. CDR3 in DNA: TGTGCCAGCGGGGCGGCCAGCGAAGCTTTCTTT.

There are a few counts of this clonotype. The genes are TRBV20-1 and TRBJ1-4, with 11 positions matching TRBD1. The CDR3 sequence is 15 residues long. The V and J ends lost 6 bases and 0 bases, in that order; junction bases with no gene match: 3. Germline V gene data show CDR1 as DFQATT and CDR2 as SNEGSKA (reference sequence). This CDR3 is CSAGTGGATNEKLFF. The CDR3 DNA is TGCAGTGCCGGGACAGGGGGTGCAACTAATGAAAAACTGTTTTTT.

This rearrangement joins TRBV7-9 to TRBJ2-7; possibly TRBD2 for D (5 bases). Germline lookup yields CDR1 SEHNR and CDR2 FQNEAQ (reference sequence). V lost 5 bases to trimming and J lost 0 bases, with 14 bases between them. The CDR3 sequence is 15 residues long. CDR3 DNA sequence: TGTGCCAGCAGCCCCGCCCCCCGGGGCTCCTACGAGCAGTACTTC. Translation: CASSPAPRGSYEQYF.

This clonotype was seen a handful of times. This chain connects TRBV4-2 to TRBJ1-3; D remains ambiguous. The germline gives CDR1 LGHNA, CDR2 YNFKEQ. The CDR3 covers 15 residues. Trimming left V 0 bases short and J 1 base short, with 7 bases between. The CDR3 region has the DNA TGTGCCAGCAGCCAAGAGAGAGGGTCTGGAAACACCATATATTTT. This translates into CASSQERGSGNTIYF.

The CDR3 loop reads CASSQDSGLIDEQFF. CDR3 bases: TGTGCCAGCAGCCAAGATAGCGGTCTTATTGATGAGCAGTTCTTC. The rearrangement joins TRBV4-2 to TRBJ2-1, with D perhaps matching TRBD2 (6 bases). This CDR3 comprises 15 residues. Germline V gene sequence: CDR1 LGHNA, CDR2 YNFKEQ. V was cut by 0 bases and J by 8 bases, with 14 bases left in between.

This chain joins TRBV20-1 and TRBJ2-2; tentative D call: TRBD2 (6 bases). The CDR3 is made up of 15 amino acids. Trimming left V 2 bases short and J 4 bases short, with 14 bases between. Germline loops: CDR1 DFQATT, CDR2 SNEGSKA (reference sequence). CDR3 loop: CSARNPGRSTGELFF. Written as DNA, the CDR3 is TGCAGTGCTAGAAACCCAGGGAGGAGCACCGGGGAGCTGTTTTTT.

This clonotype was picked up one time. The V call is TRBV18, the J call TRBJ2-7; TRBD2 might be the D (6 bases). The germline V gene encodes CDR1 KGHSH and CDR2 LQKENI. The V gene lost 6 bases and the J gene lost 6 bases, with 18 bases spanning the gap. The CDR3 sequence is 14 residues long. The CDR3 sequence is CASSARDFSGEQYF. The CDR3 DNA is TGTGCCAGCTCGGCAAGGGACTTTAGTGGCGAGCAGTACTTC. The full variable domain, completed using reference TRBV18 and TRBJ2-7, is NAGVMQNPRHLVRRRGQEARLRCSPMKGHSHVYWYRQLPEEGLKFMVYLQKENIIDESGMPKERFSAEFPKEGPSILRIQQVVRGDSAAYFCASSARDFSGEQYFGPGTRLTVT.

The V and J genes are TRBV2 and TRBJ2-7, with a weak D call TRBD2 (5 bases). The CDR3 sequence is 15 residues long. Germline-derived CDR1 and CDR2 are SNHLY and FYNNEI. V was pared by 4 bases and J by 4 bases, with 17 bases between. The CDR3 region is CASSALGSSRYEQYF. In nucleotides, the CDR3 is TGTGCCAGCAGTGCTTTGGGCTCTAGCAGGTACGAGCAGTACTTC.

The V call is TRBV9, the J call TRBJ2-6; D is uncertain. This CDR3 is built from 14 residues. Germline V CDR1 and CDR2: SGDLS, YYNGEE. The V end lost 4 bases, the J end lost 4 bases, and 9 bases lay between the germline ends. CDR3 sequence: CASSTPSGANVLTF. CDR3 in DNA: TGTGCCAGCAGCACCCCATCGGGGGCCAACGTCCTGACTTTC.